This TCR beta chain emerged from a study of chemoradiotherapy in HPV16-positive cancers. Looking at the study overall: Functional T-cell assays on a couple of HPV16-positive patients' cells defined candidate HPV-specific clones and common TCR motifs.

Data came from immunoSEQ multiplex PCR; TCRdb stores just in-frame clones and leaves some out. The sample holds tens of thousands of clones, 94% seen once. Study-level points and caveats: During treatment, candidate HPV-specific clones and E7-related motifs expanded in tumor. For HPV16-positive patients, expanding HPV-responsive T cells associated with longer recurrence-free survival. The functional HPV-specific definition rests on just a couple of HPV16-positive patients.

The CDR3 runs to 12 residues. V lost 5 bases, J lost 7 bases, and 11 bases lay in between. Germline V gene lookup returns CDR1 SEHNR and CDR2 FQNEAQ (reference sequence). About this clone: Its specificity is unknown.

The receptor comes from a human donor with HPV-associated anogenital cancer. The chain has TRBV7-9 and TRBJ1-2, with D unresolved. The material was obtained from a patient who underwent chemoradiotherapy. The CDR3 nucleotides read TGTGCCAGCAGCCCCGAATTAGGTGGCTACACCTTC. Its translation is CASSPELGGYTF.